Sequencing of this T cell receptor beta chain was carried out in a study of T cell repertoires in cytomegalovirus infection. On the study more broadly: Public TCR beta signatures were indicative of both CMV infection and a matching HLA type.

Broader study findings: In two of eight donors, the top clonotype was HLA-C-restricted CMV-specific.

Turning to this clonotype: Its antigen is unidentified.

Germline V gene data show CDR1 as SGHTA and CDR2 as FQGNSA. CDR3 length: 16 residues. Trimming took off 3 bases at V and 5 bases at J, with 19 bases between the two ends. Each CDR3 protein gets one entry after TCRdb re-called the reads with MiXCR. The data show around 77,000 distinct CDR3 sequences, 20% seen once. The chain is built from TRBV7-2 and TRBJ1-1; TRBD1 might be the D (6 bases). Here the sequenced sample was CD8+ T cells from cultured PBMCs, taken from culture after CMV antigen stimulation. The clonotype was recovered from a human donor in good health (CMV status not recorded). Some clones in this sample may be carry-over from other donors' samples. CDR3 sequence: CASSFGAGVLETEAFF. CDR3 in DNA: TGTGCCAGCAGCTTTGGGGCAGGGGTCCTCGAAACTGAAGCTTTCTTT.